This T cell receptor beta chain was found in a study of PD-1 blockade in classical Hodgkin lymphoma (dated by TCRdb to about 2020). Background for the entire study: Nivolumab dosing was 3 mg/kg intravenously every 2 weeks, continuing until either disease progression or unacceptable toxicity. The study used CyTOF and TCR beta sequencing to define a peripheral blood immune signature of response to PD-1 blockade in classical Hodgkin lymphoma. Study-level results and caveats: Baseline TCR diversity was reported to be lower in newly diagnosed patients than in healthy donors and to be lower still in relapsed/refractory patients. CD4+ but not CD8+ TCR diversity rose significantly by C4D1 (p=0.0027 vs p=0.16), most apparent in complete responders (p=0.02). The study was restricted to a single clinical trial cohort, and the causes of repertoire differences, possibly disease activity or prior therapy, were left undefined. Diversity was lower in patients who began nivolumab less than 1 year after ASCT, so these patients were left out of later analyses to avoid confounding by immune reconstitution. Trial patients achieving complete response had baseline diversity similar to newly diagnosed patients, whereas partial responders and progressors had significantly lower diversity.

The CDR3 runs 15 residues from the cysteine to the phenylalanine. Only CDR3 DNA is held: 45 bases, read in frame from base 1. Via the germline V gene, CDR1 is LGHNA and CDR2 YSLEER. Between the V and J ends, shortened by 3 bases and 0 bases respectively, the junction contains 11 bases. Genomic DNA was extracted with the Qiagen DNeasy kit from unsorted PBMCs and from negatively selected CD4+ and CD8+ fractions. TCR beta CDR3 regions were amplified by immunoSEQ multiplex PCR using primers annealing to V and J segments. A synthetic immune receptor repertoire was used to minimize amplification bias, and remaining bias was computationally removed after sequencing. On the authors' methods: Custom Python scripts were used to quantify repertoire diversity as the Shannon entropy index. Unsorted, CD4+ and CD8+ repertoires were analyzed separately, except in combined analyses where CD4+ and CD8+ sequences were merged in silico. Clonal expansion was defined as at least a 2-fold frequency increase after treatment relative to C1D1, with a pseudocount of 0.5 for undetected baseline clones. Clones with 0 or 1 copy at C1D1 were defined as singleton clones, while clones with 2 or more copies were defined as non-singleton clones. By matching protein sequences in sorted samples from the same patient, clones expanded in unsorted samples were annotated as CD4+, CD8+ or unknown. Wilcoxon tests on paired samples were used to test diversity changes from C1D1 to C4D1. As stored in TCRdb, this immuneACCESS dataset retains in-frame rearrangements with V and J assigned. A fraction of the clones does not appear; measured against another copy, unresolved V genes explain less than half of the discrepancy, and the remainder lacks a known reason. The V and J calls and clone size are taken from that table; D and trimming were inferred from the DNA. The sample table records approximately 39,000 clones; 70% to 80% of these occur just once. 7.5% to 10% of the sample belongs to the ten largest clones.

This clone is a singleton in its sample. It has no known antigen specificity. One base away there is no much larger clone; base qualities are not given. The time point label on this specimen signifies: cycle 4 day 1 (C4D1), after around six weeks of nivolumab. Every trial patient had relapsed following autologous stem cell transplantation, and prior brentuximab vedotin exposure was what differed among cohorts A, B and C. The trial cohort was composed of around 60 patients with relapsed/refractory classical Hodgkin lymphoma, for whom complete response, partial response or progressive disease was recorded as best overall response. Single-agent nivolumab was administered to trial patients in the multi-cohort phase II CheckMate 205 trial. An independent review committee assessed best overall response using the 2007 International Working Group response criteria. Trial PBMCs were collected just before the start of nivolumab (C1D1) and during therapy at cycle 2 day 1 and cycle 4 day 1. Peripheral blood was collected in 8 mL Vacutainer Cell Preparation Tubes, from which PBMCs were isolated by centrifugation and then cryopreserved.

This TCR was sampled from a human donor with classical Hodgkin lymphoma. The chain uses TRBV4-3 and TRBJ2-5; tentative D gene TRBD1, with 6 bases matching. Sequences were derived from peripheral blood mononuclear cells (PBMCs), sampled before the fourth cycle of nivolumab. In nucleotides, the sequence is TGCGCCAGCAGCCAGGACCGGGACAACCAAGAGACCCAGTACTTC. Translated, this gives CASSQDRDNQETQYF.